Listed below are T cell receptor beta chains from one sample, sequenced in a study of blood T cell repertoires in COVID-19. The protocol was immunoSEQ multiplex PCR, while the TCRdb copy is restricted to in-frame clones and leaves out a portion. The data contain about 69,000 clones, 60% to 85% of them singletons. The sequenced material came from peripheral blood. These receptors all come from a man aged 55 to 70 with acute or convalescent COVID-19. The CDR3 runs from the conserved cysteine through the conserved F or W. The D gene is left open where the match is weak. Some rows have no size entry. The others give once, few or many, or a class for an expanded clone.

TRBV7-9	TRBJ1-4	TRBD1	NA	TGTGCCACCGAATCAGGGGGGAGTAATGAAAAACTGTTTTTT	CATESGGSNEKLFF
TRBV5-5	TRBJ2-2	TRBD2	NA	TGTGCCAGCAGCTTCAGCCGACTAGCGAGCACCGGGGAGCTGTTTTTT	CASSFSRLASTGELFF
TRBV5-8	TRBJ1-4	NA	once	TGTGCCAGCAGCTTTGGGCCAGGGTTAAATGAAAAACTGTTTTTT	CASSFGPGLNEKLFF
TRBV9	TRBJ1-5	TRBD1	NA	TGTGCCAGCAGCTATGGACAGGGGTTCAATCAGCCCCAGCATTTT	CASSYGQGFNQPQHF
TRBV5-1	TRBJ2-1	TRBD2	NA	TGCGCCAGCAGCCAACGGACTAGCGGGGACAATGAGCAGTTCTTC	CASSQRTSGDNEQFF
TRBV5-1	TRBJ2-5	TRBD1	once	TGCGCCAGCGCGCCGCAAGTTTACAGGGGGCAAGAGACCCAGTACTTC	CASAPQVYRGQETQYF
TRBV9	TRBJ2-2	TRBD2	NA	TGTGCCAGCACCCCGAGGAGCGGGGGGGCCTCGAACACCGGGGAGCTGTTTTTT	CASTPRSGGASNTGELFF
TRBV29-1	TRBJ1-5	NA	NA	TGCAGCGTTGGGGACAACTATCAGCCCCAGCATTTT	CSVGDNYQPQHF
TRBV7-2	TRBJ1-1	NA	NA	TGTGCCAGCAGCTTCATTGGTACACTGAACACTGAAGCTTTCTTT	CASSFIGTLNTEAFF
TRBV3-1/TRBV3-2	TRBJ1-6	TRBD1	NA	TGTGCCAGCAGCCTCGGGACAGGCTTAGATTCACCCCTCCACTTT	CASSLGTGLDSPLHF
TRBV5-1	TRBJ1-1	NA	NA	TGCGCCAGCAGCCCAGGGGATCGGAACACTGAAGCTTTCTTT	CASSPGDRNTEAFF
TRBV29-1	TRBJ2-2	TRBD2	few	TGCAGCGTTGTCCCGCTCAAGTCCAGCGGGGGGGCTGGCGGGGAGCTGTTTTTT	CSVVPLKSSGGAGGELFF
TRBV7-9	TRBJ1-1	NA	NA	TGTGCCAGCAGCTTCGGGGGGTGGGACGCTGAAGCTTTCTTT	CASSFGGWDAEAFF
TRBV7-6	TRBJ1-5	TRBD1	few	TGTGCCAGCAGCTTAGGTACAGGGGTGAGCAATCAGCCCCAGCATTTT	CASSLGTGVSNQPQHF
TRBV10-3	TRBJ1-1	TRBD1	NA	TGTGCCATCAGTGATCCGGGACAGATTAACACTGAAGCTTTCTTT	CAISDPGQINTEAFF
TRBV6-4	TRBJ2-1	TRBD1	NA	TGTGCCAGCAGTGGGGACAGGGTTGGAAAGCAGTTCTTC	CASSGDRVGKQFF
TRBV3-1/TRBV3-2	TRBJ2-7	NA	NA	TGTGCCAGCAGCCAACTCCCGGGGGGCGATGGCTACGAGCAGTACTTC	CASSQLPGGDGYEQYF
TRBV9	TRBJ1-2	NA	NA	TGTGCCAGCAGCGTAGTGGGCAGAACCTCCGATCTTATCGACACCTTC	CASSVVGRTSDLIDTF
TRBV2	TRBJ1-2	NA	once	TGTGCCAGCAGTGAGGAGGGAAACTATGGCTACACCTTC	CASSEEGNYGYTF
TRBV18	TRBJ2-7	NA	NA	TGTGCCAGCTCAACAGGGTCCTGGGAGCAGTACTTC	CASSTGSWEQYF
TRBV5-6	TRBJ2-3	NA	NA	TGTGCCAGCAGCTTGCAAAATACGCAGTATTTT	CASSLQNTQYF
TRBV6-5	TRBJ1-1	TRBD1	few	TGTGCCAGCAGCGACAGGGGGCGCAGCACTGAAGCTTTCTTT	CASSDRGRSTEAFF